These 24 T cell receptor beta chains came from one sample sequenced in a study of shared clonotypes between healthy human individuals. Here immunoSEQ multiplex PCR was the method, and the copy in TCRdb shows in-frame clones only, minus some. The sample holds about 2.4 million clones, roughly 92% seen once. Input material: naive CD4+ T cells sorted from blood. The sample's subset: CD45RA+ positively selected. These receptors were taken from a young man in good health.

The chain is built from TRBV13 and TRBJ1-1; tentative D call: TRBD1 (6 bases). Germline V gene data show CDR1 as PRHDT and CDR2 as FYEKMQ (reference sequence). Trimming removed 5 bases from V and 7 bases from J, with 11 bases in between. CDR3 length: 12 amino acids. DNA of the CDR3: TGTGCCAGCAGCCTGACAGGAGTTGAAGCTTTCTTT. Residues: CASSLTGVEAFF. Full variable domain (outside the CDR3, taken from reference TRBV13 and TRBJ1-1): AAGVIQSPRHLIKEKRETATLKCYPIPRHDTVYWYQQGPGQDPQFLISFYEKMQSDKGSIPDRFSAQQFSDYHSELNMSSLELGDSALYFCASSLTGVEAFFGQGTRLTVV.

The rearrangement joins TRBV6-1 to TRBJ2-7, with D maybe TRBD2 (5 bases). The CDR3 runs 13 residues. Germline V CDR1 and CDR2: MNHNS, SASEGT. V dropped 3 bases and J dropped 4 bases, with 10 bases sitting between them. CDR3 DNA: TGTGCCAGCAGTGAGATCGGAGGATACGAGCAGTACTTC. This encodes CASSEIGGYEQYF.

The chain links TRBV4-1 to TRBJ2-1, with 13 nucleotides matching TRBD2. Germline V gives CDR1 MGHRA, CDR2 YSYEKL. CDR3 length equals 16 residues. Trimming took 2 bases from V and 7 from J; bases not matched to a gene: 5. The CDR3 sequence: CASSQLSGLAGNEQFF. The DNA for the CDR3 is TGCGCCAGCAGCCAACTCTCGGGACTAGCGGGAAATGAGCAGTTCTTC.

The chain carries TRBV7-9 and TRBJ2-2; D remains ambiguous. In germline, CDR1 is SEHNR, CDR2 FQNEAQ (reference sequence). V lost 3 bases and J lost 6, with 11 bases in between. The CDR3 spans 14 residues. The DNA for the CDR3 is TGTGCCAGCAGCTTTGAGCAGTTTGCCGGGGAGCTGTTTTTT. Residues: CASSFEQFAGELFF.

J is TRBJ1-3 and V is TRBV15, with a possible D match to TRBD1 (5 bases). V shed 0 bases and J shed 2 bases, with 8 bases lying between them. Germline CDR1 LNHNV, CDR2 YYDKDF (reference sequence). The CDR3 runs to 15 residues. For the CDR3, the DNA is TGTGCCACCAGCAGAGATCTGACAGCTGGAAACACCATATATTTT. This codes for CATSRDLTAGNTIYF.

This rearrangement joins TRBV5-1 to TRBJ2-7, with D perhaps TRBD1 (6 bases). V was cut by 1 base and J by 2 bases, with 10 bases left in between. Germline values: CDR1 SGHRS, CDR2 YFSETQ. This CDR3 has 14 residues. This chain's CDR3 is CASSLQQGPYEQYF. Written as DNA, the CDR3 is TGCGCCAGCAGCTTGCAACAGGGCCCCTACGAGCAGTACTTC.

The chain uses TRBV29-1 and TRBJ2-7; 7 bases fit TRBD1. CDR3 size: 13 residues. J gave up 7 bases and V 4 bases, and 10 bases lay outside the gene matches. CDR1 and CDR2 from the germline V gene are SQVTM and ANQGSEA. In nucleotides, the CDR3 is TGCAGCGTTGTGGGGGACAGCATAGGGGAGCAGTACTTC. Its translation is CSVVGDSIGEQYF.

The CDR3 DNA sequence: TGTGCCAGCAATTCCCAGGGTGATGGCTACACCTTC. Translation: CASNSQGDGYTF. V usage is TRBV6-1 and J usage is TRBJ1-2, with a possible D match to TRBD1 (5 bases). This CDR3 spans 12 amino acids. V dropped 7 bases and J dropped 6 bases, with 12 bases sitting between them. Germline-derived CDR1 and CDR2 are MNHNS and SASEGT.

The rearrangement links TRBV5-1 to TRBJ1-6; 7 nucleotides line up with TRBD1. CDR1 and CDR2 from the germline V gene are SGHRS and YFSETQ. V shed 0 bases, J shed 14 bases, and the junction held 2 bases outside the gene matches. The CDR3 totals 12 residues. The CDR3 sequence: CASSLETGTLHF. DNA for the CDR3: TGCGCCAGCAGCTTGGAGACAGGGACCCTCCACTTT. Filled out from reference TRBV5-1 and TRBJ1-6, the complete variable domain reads KAGVTQTPRYLIKTRGQQVTLSCSPISGHRSVSWYQQTPGQGLQFLFEYFSETQRNKGNFPGRFSGRQFSNSRSEMNVSTLELGDSALYLCASSLETGTLHFGNGTRLTVT.

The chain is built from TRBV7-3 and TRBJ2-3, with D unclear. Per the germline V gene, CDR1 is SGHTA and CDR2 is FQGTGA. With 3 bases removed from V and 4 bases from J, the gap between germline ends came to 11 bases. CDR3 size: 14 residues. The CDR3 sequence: CASSLAVTADTQYF. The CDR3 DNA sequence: TGTGCCAGCAGCTTGGCGGTTACCGCAGATACGCAGTATTTT.

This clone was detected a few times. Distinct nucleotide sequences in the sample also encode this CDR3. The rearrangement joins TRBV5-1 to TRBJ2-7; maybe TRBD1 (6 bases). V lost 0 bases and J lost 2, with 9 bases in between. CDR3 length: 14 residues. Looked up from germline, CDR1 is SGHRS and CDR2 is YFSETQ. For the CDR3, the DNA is TGCGCCAGCAGCTTGGCAGGACAGACCTACGAGCAGTACTTC. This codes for CASSLAGQTYEQYF.

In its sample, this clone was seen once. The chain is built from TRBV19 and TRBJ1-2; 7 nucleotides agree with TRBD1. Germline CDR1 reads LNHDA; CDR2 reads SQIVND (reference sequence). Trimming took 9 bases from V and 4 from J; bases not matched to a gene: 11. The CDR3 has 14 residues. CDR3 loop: CASRKGAQIYGYTF. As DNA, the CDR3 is TGTGCCAGCCGCAAGGGGGCTCAAATCTATGGCTACACCTTC.

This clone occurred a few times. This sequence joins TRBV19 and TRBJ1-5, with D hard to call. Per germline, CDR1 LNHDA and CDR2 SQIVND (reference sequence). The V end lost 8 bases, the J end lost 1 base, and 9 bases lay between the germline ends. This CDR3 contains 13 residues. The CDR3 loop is CASGGPSNQPQHF. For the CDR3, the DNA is TGTGCCAGTGGCGGACCGAGCAATCAGCCCCAGCATTTT.

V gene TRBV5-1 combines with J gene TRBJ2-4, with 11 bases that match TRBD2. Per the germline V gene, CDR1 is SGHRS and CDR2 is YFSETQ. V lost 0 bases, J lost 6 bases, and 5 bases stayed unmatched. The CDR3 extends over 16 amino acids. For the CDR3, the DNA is TGCGCCAGCAGCTTGGAGCCAGGGACTAGCGGAAACATTCAGTACTTC. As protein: CASSLEPGTSGNIQYF.

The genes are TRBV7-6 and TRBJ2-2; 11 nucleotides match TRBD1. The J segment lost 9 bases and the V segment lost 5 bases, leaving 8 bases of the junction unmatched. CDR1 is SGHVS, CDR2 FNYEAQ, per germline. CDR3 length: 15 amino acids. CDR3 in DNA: TGTGCCAGCAGCCCAAGATGGACAGGGGGCCGGGAGCTGTTTTTT. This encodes CASSPRWTGGRELFF.

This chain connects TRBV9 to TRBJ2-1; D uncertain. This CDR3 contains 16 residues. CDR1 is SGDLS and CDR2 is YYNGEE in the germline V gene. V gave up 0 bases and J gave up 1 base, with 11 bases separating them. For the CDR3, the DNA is TGTGCCAGCAGCGTAGGTCCCTACCTATCCTACAATGAGCAGTTCTTC. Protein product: CASSVGPYLSYNEQFF.

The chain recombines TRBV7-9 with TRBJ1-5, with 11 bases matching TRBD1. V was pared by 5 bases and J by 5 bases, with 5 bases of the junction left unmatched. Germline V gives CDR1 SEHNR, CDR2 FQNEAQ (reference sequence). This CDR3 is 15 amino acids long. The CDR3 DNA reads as TGTGCCAGCAGCCCAGGACAGGGGGCATATCAGCCCCAGCATTTT. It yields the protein CASSPGQGAYQPQHF.

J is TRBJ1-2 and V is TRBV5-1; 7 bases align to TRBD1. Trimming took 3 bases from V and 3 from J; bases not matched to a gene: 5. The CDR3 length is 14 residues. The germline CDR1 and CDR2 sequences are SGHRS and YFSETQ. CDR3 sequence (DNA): TGCGCCAGCAGCTGGGGGGACAGAGACTATGGCTACACCTTC. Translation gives CASSWGDRDYGYTF.

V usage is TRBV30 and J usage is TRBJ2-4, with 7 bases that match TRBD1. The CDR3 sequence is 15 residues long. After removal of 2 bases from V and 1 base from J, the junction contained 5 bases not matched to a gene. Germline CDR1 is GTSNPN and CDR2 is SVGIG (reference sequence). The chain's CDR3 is CAWSSGGIAKNIQYF. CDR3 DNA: TGTGCCTGGAGTTCAGGGGGTATCGCCAAAAACATTCAGTACTTC.

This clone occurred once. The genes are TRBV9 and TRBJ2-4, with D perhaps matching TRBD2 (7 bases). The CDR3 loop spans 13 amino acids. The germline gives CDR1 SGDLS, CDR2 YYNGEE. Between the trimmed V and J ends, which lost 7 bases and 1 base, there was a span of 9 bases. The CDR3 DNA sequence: TGTGCCAGCGGGGGGGCGGCCAAAAACATTCAGTACTTC. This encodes CASGGAAKNIQYF.

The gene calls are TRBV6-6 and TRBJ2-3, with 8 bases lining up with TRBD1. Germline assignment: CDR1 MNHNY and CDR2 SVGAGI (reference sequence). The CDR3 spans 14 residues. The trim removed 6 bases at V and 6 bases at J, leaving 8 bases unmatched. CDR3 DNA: TGTGCCAGCAGCCTGGGGACAGGTGCCGATACGCAGTATTTT. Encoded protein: CASSLGTGADTQYF.

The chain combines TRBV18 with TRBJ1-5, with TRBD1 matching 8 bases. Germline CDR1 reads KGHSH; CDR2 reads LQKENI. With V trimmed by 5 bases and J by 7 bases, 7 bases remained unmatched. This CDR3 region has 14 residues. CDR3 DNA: TGTGCCAGCTCATCGACAGGGGAGCGACAGCCCCAGCATTTT. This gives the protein CASSSTGERQPQHF.

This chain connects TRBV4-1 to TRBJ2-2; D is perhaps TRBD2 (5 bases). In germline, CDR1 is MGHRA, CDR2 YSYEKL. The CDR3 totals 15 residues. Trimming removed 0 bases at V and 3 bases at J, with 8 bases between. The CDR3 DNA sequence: TGCGCCAGCAGCCAAGACGGCGGGTACACCGGGGAGCTGTTTTTT. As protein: CASSQDGGYTGELFF.

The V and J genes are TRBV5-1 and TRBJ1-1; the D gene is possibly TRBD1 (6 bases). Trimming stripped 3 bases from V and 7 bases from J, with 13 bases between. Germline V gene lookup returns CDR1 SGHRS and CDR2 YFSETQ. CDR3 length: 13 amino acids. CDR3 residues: CASSSGTPLEAFF. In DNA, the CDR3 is TGCGCCAGCAGCTCCGGGACACCTCTTGAAGCTTTCTTT.